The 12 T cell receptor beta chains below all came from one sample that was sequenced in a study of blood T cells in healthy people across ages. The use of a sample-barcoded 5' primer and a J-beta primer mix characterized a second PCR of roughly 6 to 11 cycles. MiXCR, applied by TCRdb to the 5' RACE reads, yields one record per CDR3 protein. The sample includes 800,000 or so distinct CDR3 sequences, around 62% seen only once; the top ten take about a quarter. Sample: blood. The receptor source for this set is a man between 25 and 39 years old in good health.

The CDR3 sequence: CASSQDFGTASNQPQHF. DNA for the CDR3: TGTGCCAGCAGCCAAGATTTTGGGACAGCAAGCAATCAGCCCCAGCATTTT. This sequence joins TRBV3-1 and TRBJ1-5; 7 positions agree with TRBD1. J gave up 1 base and V 0 bases, and 6 bases lay outside the gene matches. The germline V gene has CDR1 LGHDT and CDR2 YNNKEL (reference sequence). The CDR3 has 17 residues.

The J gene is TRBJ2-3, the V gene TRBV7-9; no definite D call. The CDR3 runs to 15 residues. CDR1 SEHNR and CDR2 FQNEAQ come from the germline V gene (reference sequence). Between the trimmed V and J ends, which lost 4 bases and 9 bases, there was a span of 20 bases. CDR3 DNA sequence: TGTGCCAGCAGCTCGCGCGGCAGTTCCTTAGGGACGCAGTATTTT. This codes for CASSSRGSSLGTQYF.

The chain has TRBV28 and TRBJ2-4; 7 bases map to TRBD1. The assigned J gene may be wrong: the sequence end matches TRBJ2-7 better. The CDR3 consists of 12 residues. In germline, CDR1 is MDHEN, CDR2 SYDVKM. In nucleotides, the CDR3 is TGTGCCAGCCGGGACAGTGGCGACGAGCAGTACTTC. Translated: CASRDSGDEQYF.

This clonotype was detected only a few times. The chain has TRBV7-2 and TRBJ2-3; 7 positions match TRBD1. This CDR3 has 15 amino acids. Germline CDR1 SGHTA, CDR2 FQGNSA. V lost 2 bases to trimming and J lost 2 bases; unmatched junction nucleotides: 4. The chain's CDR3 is CASSLRGQNTDTQYF. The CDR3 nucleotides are TGTGCCAGCAGCTTAAGGGGACAGAACACAGATACGCAGTATTTT.

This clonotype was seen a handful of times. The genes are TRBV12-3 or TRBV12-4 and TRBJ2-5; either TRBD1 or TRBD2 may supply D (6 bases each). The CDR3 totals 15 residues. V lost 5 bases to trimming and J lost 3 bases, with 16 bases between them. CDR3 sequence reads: CASSLGRGLKETQYF. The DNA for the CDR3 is TGTGCCAGCAGTCTAGGCAGGGGACTTAAAGAGACCCAGTACTTC.

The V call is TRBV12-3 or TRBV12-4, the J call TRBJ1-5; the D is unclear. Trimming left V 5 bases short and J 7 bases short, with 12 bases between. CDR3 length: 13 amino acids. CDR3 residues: CASSIEVRQPQHF. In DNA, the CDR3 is TGTGCCAGCAGTATTGAGGTCCGGCAGCCCCAGCATTTT.

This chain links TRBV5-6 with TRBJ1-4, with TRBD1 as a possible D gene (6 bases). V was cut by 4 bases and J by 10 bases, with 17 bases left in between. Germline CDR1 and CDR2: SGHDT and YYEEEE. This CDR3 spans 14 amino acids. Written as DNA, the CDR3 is TGTGCCAGCAGCAAACAGGGTTCGGAGAGAAAACTGTTTTTT. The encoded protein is CASSKQGSERKLFF. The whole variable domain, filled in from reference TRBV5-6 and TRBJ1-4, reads DAGVTQSPTHLIKTRGQQVTLRCSPKSGHDTVSWYQQALGQGPQFIFQYYEEEERQRGNFPDRFSGHQFPNYSSELNVNALLLGDSALYLCASSKQGSERKLFFGSGTQLSVL.

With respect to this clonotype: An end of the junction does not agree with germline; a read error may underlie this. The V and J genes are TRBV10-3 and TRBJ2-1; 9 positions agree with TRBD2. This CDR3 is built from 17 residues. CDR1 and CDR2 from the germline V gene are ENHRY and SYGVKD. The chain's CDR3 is CAISEEYSGGTYNGQFF. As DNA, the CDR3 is TGTGCCATCAGTGAGGAGTACAGCGGGGGGACCTACAATGGGCAGTTCTTC.

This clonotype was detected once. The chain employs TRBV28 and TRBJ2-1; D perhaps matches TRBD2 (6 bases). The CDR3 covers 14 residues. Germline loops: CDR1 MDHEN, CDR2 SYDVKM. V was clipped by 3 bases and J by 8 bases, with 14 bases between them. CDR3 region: CASSLAGPRDEQFF. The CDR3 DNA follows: TGTGCCAGCAGTTTGGCGGGGCCGCGCGATGAGCAGTTCTTC.

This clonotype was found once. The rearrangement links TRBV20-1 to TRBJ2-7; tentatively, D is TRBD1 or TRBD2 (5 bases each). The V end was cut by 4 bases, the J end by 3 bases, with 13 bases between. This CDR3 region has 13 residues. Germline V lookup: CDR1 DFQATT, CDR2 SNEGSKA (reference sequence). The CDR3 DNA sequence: TGCAGTGCTACACTTCAGGGAGACTACGAGCAGTACTTC. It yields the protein CSATLQGDYEQYF.

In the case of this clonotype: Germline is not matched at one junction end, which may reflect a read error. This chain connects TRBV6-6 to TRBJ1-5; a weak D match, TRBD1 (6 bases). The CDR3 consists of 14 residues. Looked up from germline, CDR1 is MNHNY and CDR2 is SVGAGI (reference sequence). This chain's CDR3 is CASSDSRTAGGRHF. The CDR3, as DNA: TGTGCCAGCAGTGACTCGCGGACAGCAGGAGGTCGGCATTTT.

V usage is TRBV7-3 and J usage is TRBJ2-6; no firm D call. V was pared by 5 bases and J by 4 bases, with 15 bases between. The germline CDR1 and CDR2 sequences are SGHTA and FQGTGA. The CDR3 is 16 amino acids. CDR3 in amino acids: CASSPRIAWGANVLTF. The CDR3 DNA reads TGTGCCAGCAGCCCACGGATCGCATGGGGGGCCAACGTCCTGACTTTC.